These 27 T cell receptor beta chains originate from one sample sequenced in a study of cytomegalovirus exposure and HLA in healthy donors. With 60 Vbeta and 13 Jbeta primers, the PCR was carried out. Using immunoSEQ multiplex PCR, the repertoire was profiled, and TCRdb retains in-frame clones only, with some absent. The profile shows 150,000 to 200,000 clones, 75% to 80% of them singletons. Material: PBMCs. Source of these receptors: a woman between 40 and 55 years old in good health and CMV-seronegative.

This clone has just a few counts. This chain joins TRBV5-6 and TRBJ1-1; D perhaps matches TRBD1 (5 bases). CDR3 length equals 15 residues. From germline, CDR1 is SGHDT and CDR2 YYEEEE. V was pared by 2 bases and J by 1 base, with 12 bases between. The CDR3 nucleotides read TGTGCCAGCAGCTTAAAGGTGACAGCGAACACTGAAGCTTTCTTT. Translation: CASSLKVTANTEAFF.

V is TRBV28 and J is TRBJ1-2, with 7 bases lining up with TRBD1. J gave up 2 bases and V 6 bases, and 9 bases lay outside the gene matches. The CDR3 covers 15 residues. Germline V gene lookup returns CDR1 MDHEN and CDR2 SYDVKM. The CDR3 sequence is CASRWAPGQNYGYTF. CDR3 DNA sequence: TGTGCCAGCAGGTGGGCCCCGGGACAGAACTATGGCTACACCTTC.

CDR3 sequence: CASSLESAGNSPLHF. CDR3 bases: TGTGCCAGCAGCTTAGAATCGGCAGGAAATTCACCCCTCCACTTT. This chain uses TRBV11-2 with TRBJ1-6; D call uncertain. This CDR3 comprises 15 residues. The ends were cut back, 0 bases at V and 7 bases at J, with 10 bases in the middle. Germline V gives CDR1 SGHAT, CDR2 FQNNGV.

This clone has just a few counts. This chain links TRBV28 with TRBJ2-3; 14 nucleotides line up with TRBD2. Germline CDR1 reads MDHEN; CDR2 reads SYDVKM. The CDR3 runs to 17 residues. The V segment lost 3 bases and the J segment 0 bases; nucleotides outside the gene matches: 2. The CDR3 DNA follows: TGTGCCAGCAGTTTGAGACTAGCGGGGGGGAGCACAGATACGCAGTATTTT. This codes for CASSLRLAGGSTDTQYF. Full variable domain (remainder filled in from reference TRBV28 and TRBJ2-3): DVKVTQSSRYLVKRTGEKVFLECVQDMDHENMFWYRQDPGLGLRLIYFSYDVKMKEKGDIPEGYSVSREKKERFSLILESASTNQTSMYLCASSLRLAGGSTDTQYFGPGTRLTVL.

The rearrangement uses TRBV11-2 and TRBJ2-1; 11 bases match TRBD1. The CDR3 has 16 amino acids. From germline, CDR1 is SGHAT and CDR2 FQNNGV. Trimming took 7 bases from V and 5 from J; bases not matched to a gene: 10. The CDR3 DNA reads TGTGCCAGCAACCCCCGAGGACAGGGGGCCCACAATGAGCAGTTCTTC. Amino acid sequence: CASNPRGQGAHNEQFF.

The V and J genes are TRBV6-5 and TRBJ1-6; weak D call: TRBD1 (5 bases). This CDR3 is built from 15 residues. The germline CDR1 and CDR2 sequences are MNHEY and SVGAGI. V was clipped by 6 bases and J by 9 bases, with 18 bases between them. In DNA form, the CDR3 reads TGTGCCAGCAGCGGGGGTCCCCCTCCCTTTTCACCCCTCCACTTT. Residues: CASSGGPPPFSPLHF.

This clone was detected a few times. The rearrangement uses TRBV6-5 and TRBJ1-1; D remains unclear. This CDR3 contains 13 residues. Between the trimmed V and J ends, which lost 7 bases and 1 base, there was a span of 10 bases. CDR1 and CDR2 (germline): MNHEY, SVGAGI. CDR3 protein: CASTQRENTEAFF. CDR3 nucleotides: TGTGCCAGCACCCAACGGGAGAACACTGAAGCTTTCTTT.

The V and J genes are TRBV2 and TRBJ1-6, with 7 bases that match TRBD1. CDR3 length: 15 amino acids. Germline V CDR1 and CDR2: SNHLY, FYNNEI. The trim removed 5 bases at V and 7 bases at J, leaving 8 bases unmatched. CDR3 sequence: CASSRVGGGNSPLHF. Here the CDR3 DNA reads TGTGCCAGCAGTAGGGTAGGGGGCGGAAATTCACCCCTCCACTTT.

J is TRBJ1-4 and V is TRBV28, with D possibly TRBD1 on 6 matching bases. The germline V and J ends were trimmed by 10 bases and 5 bases, with 11 bases remaining between them. Germline CDR1 and CDR2: MDHEN and SYDVKM. The CDR3 is 12 amino acids. The chain's CDR3 is CATDRSNEKLFF. DNA of the CDR3: TGTGCCACCGACAGGTCAAATGAAAAACTGTTTTTT.

The V and J genes are TRBV13 and TRBJ1-2; D is possibly TRBD1 (5 bases). Per the germline V gene, CDR1 is PRHDT and CDR2 is FYEKMQ (reference sequence). The CDR3 is 15 residues long. The germline V and J ends were trimmed by 4 bases and 5 bases, with 17 bases remaining between them. Written as DNA, the CDR3 is TGTGCCAGCAGCTCAGAGCGGGACGGAGAATATGGCTACACCTTC. Its translation is CASSSERDGEYGYTF.

The chain recombines TRBV13 with TRBJ1-4, with 7 bases identical to TRBD1. J was trimmed by 7 bases and V by 6 bases; bases with no gene match: 11. The CDR3 runs to 15 residues. Germline CDR1 is PRHDT and CDR2 is FYEKMQ (reference sequence). This CDR3 is CASRSGQGVGEKLFF. CDR3 DNA sequence: TGTGCCAGCAGGTCCGGCCAGGGGGTAGGTGAAAAACTGTTTTTT.

The rearrangement uses TRBV27 and TRBJ1-6; 9 positions agree with TRBD1. Losses at the gene ends were 7 bases for V and 10 bases for J; bases not matched to a gene: 11. The CDR3 extends over 15 amino acids. Germline V gene data show CDR1 as MNHEY and CDR2 as SMNVEV (reference sequence). As DNA, the CDR3 is TGTGCCAGCACCATGACAGGGGGGTCATGGTCACCCCTCCACTTT. Its translation: CASTMTGGSWSPLHF.

A single count supports this clone. The chain joins TRBV6-1 to TRBJ2-7; D is ambiguous. The CDR3 runs 14 residues. Trimming took 2 bases from V and 3 from J, leaving 11 bases between them. CDR1 and CDR2 (germline): MNHNS, SASEGT. CDR3 in DNA: TGTGCCAGCAGTGAATCCTACAGAAGCTACGAGCAGTACTTC. It specifies CASSESYRSYEQYF.

The chain has TRBV5-4 and TRBJ1-4, with TRBD1 as a possible D gene (5 bases). Germline lookup yields CDR1 SGHNT and CDR2 YYREEE (reference sequence). V lost 3 bases and J lost 0, with 12 bases in between. The length of the CDR3 is 16 residues. This CDR3 reads CASSSGGGSTNEKLFF. The CDR3 bases are TGTGCCAGCAGCTCGGGGGGGGGATCAACTAATGAAAAACTGTTTTTT.

The V and J genes are TRBV28 and TRBJ2-5; possible D gene TRBD1, 6 bases. Looked up from germline, CDR1 is MDHEN and CDR2 is SYDVKM. Trimming pared 6 bases from V and 4 bases from J, leaving 18 bases between. The CDR3 extends over 15 amino acids. CDR3 loop: CASSDTGLFRETQYF. In DNA, the CDR3 is TGTGCCAGCAGCGACACAGGGTTATTTAGAGAGACCCAGTACTTC.

The gene calls are TRBV27 and TRBJ1-2; D not resolved. The CDR3 sequence is 14 residues long. V dropped 5 bases and J dropped 4 bases, with 14 bases sitting between them. CDR1 MNHEY and CDR2 SMNVEV come from the germline V gene (reference sequence). The CDR3 DNA follows: TGTGCCAGCAGTCCCCTCGTGAGCTCCTATGGCTACACCTTC. The encoded protein is CASSPLVSSYGYTF.

The gene calls are TRBV5-1 and TRBJ2-3; TRBD1 might be the D (5 bases). The CDR3 has 16 residues. Germline CDR1 SGHRS, CDR2 YFSETQ. Trimming removed 1 base from V and 0 bases from J, with 12 bases in between. The CDR3 DNA sequence: TGCGCCAGCAGCTTGCTGTGGGGCCCGAGCACAGATACGCAGTATTTT. It encodes CASSLLWGPSTDTQYF. The full variable domain, completed using reference TRBV5-1 and TRBJ2-3, is KAGVTQTPRYLIKTRGQQVTLSCSPISGHRSVSWYQQTPGQGLQFLFEYFSETQRNKGNFPGRFSGRQFSNSRSEMNVSTLELGDSALYLCASSLLWGPSTDTQYFGPGTRLTVL.

The genes are TRBV5-5 and TRBJ2-7; 7 positions agree with TRBD2. V lost 7 bases and J lost 2; bases outside the gene matches: 9. The CDR3 totals 14 residues. The germline CDR1 and CDR2 sequences are SGHKS and YYEKEE (reference sequence). For the CDR3, the DNA is TGTGCCAGCGGGAGGGGACTATTAACCTACGAGCAGTACTTC. Its translation: CASGRGLLTYEQYF.

The CDR3 bases are TGTGCCAGCGAGGCCGAGACCCACTATACGCAGTATTTT. Translation: CASEAETHYTQYF. This chain uses TRBV2 with TRBJ2-3, with D uncertain. Trimming shortened V by 8 bases and J by 7 bases, and 16 bases separated the two germline ends. The CDR3 covers 13 residues. The germline V gene has CDR1 SNHLY and CDR2 FYNNEI.

This clone was detected once. In the same sample, other DNA sequences code for this CDR3. This chain links TRBV20-1 with TRBJ1-2; the D is unclear. Germline V gene data show CDR1 as DFQATT and CDR2 as SNEGSKA (reference sequence). V lost 6 bases to trimming and J lost 5 bases, with 10 bases between them. The CDR3 is 11 amino acids. CDR3 residues: CSARASYGYTF. The CDR3 DNA reads TGCAGTGCCCGTGCTAGTTATGGCTACACCTTC.

V usage is TRBV5-1 and J usage is TRBJ2-7; possible D gene TRBD2, 6 bases. CDR3 size: 14 residues. V was pared by 1 base and J by 2 bases, with 10 bases between. The germline V gene has CDR1 SGHRS and CDR2 YFSETQ. CDR3 in amino acids: CASSLRGIPYEQYF. CDR3 DNA: TGCGCCAGCAGCTTGCGGGGGATCCCCTACGAGCAGTACTTC. The variable domain in full, with the rest retrieved from reference TRBV5-1 and TRBJ2-7, is KAGVTQTPRYLIKTRGQQVTLSCSPISGHRSVSWYQQTPGQGLQFLFEYFSETQRNKGNFPGRFSGRQFSNSRSEMNVSTLELGDSALYLCASSLRGIPYEQYFGPGTRLTVT.

This clone has just a few counts. This chain connects TRBV4-1 to TRBJ1-1; D is possibly TRBD1 (6 bases). The length of the CDR3 is 17 residues. Germline assignment: CDR1 MGHRA and CDR2 YSYEKL. The V end was cut by 0 bases, the J end by 0 bases, with 14 bases between. The CDR3 nucleotides are TGCGCCAGCAGCCAAGATGGACAGCTTTTTATGAACACTGAAGCTTTCTTT. Translated, it gives CASSQDGQLFMNTEAFF.

J is TRBJ1-1 and V is TRBV11-2, with 9 bases that match TRBD1. Trimming cost V 5 bases and J 0 bases; bases outside gene matches: 4. This CDR3 contains 15 residues. Germline assignment: CDR1 SGHAT and CDR2 FQNNGV. Here the CDR3 DNA reads TGTGCCAGCAGCATACAGGGGGCCTTGAACACTGAAGCTTTCTTT. Its protein product is CASSIQGALNTEAFF. The full variable domain, its missing parts supplied by reference TRBV11-2 and TRBJ1-1, is EAGVAQSPRYKIIEKRQSVAFWCNPISGHATLYWYQQILGQGPKLLIQFQNNGVVDDSQLPKDRFSAERLKGVDSTLKIQPAKLEDSAVYLCASSIQGALNTEAFFGQGTRLTVV.

The chain employs TRBV9 and TRBJ2-5; TRBD2 matches at 7 bases. The CDR3 totals 16 residues. CDR1 is SGDLS and CDR2 is YYNGEE in the germline V gene. J lost 2 bases, V lost 0 bases, and 7 bases had no gene match. The CDR3 loop is CASSVGASGNQETQYF. The DNA of the CDR3 is TGTGCCAGCAGCGTAGGGGCTAGCGGAAATCAAGAGACCCAGTACTTC. Full variable domain (rest looked up from reference TRBV9 and TRBJ2-5): DSGVTQTPKHLITATGQRVTLRCSPRSGDLSVYWYQQSLDQGLQFLIQYYNGEERAKGNILERFSAQQFPDLHSELNLSSLELGDSALYFCASSVGASGNQETQYFGPGTRLLVL.

The V call is TRBV13, the J call TRBJ2-3; TRBD2 aligns across 10 bases. With 5 bases clipped from V and 6 bases from J, the junction kept 8 bases outside the gene matches. Germline CDR1 PRHDT, CDR2 FYEKMQ (reference sequence). This CDR3 spans 15 amino acids. CDR3 in DNA: TGTGCCAGCAGCCACAAGCGGGGGGGCCCCGATACGCAGTATTTT. It encodes CASSHKRGGPDTQYF. The entire variable domain, with the rest obtained from reference TRBV13 and TRBJ2-3, is as follows: AAGVIQSPRHLIKEKRETATLKCYPIPRHDTVYWYQQGPGQDPQFLISFYEKMQSDKGSIPDRFSAQQFSDYHSELNMSSLELGDSALYFCASSHKRGGPDTQYFGPGTRLTVL.

The chain uses TRBV29-1 and TRBJ2-5; no reliable D call. Per the germline V gene, CDR1 is SQVTM and CDR2 is ANQGSEA. The CDR3 sequence is 12 residues long. V lost 5 bases to trimming and J lost 0 bases, with 7 bases between them. CDR3 sequence reads: CSVLGYQETQYF. CDR3 DNA sequence: TGCAGCGTTCTGGGCTACCAAGAGACCCAGTACTTC.

The CDR3: CASSRRESSYEQYF. The CDR3, as DNA: TGTGCCAGTAGTCGCCGGGAGAGCTCCTACGAGCAGTACTTC. The chain joins TRBV19 to TRBJ2-7; D is perhaps TRBD2 (6 bases). Germline V lookup: CDR1 LNHDA, CDR2 SQIVND (reference sequence). The germline V and J ends were trimmed by 5 bases and 0 bases, with 11 bases remaining between them. This CDR3 has 14 amino acids.